The following is a T cell receptor beta chain sequence with its context. Antigen specificity is unknown. The data were obtained in a study of CD8+ T cells in alopecia areata. Study findings and constraints: It was lesional scalp, especially alopecia totalis/universalis, that showed higher clonality than normal scalp.

Investigators isolated RNA and reverse transcribed it into cDNA to act as the sequencing template. Method: immunoSEQ multiplex PCR; TCRdb's copy keeps in-frame clones and lacks some. The sample has 150,000 to 200,000 clones, approximately 59% seen once; the top ten hold 14% to 15%. This CDR3 is built from 14 residues. Trimming took 6 bases from V and 2 from J, leaving 17 bases between them. In germline, CDR1 is SQVTM, CDR2 ANQGSEA. This chain joins TRBV29-1 and TRBJ2-7; D remains unclear. Sample: CD4+ T cells sorted from blood, taken at week 0. The receptor was derived from a human donor with alopecia areata. For the CDR3, the DNA is TGCAGCGTGACTGACGGACCGCGAACCTACGAGCAGTACTTC. Amino acid sequence: CSVTDGPRTYEQYF.